This T cell receptor (beta chain) was sequenced during a study of blood T cell repertoires in COVID-19. Deletions cut 11 bases from V and 4 bases from J, with 6 bases between. CDR1 is SGHTA and CDR2 is FQGTGA in the germline V gene. This CDR3 contains 10 residues. Libraries were prepared by immunoSEQ multiplex PCR; TCRdb keeps only in-frame clonotypes and omits some of them. The data hold 350,000 to 400,000 clones, with 70% to 90% observed a single time. The TCR was taken from a woman younger than 45 with acute COVID-19. The sequenced sample consisted of PBMCs or T cells enriched from blood (not recorded which). V is TRBV7-3 and J is TRBJ1-5, with unresolved D. The CDR3 region is CAGSNQPQHF. The CDR3 DNA reads as TGTGCCGGCTCTAATCAGCCCCAGCATTTT.